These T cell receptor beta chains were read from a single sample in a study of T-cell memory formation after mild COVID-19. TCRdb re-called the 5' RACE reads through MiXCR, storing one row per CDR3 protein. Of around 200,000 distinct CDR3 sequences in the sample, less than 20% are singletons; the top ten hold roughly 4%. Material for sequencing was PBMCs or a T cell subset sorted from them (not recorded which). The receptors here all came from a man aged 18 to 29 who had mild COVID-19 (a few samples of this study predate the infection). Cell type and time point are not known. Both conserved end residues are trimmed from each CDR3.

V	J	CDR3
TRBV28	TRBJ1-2	ASSSTGQGHGYT
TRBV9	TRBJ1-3	ASSVAPSSGNTIY
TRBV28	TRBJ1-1	ASSLTGTHTEAF
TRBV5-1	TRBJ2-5	ASSFPGAETQY
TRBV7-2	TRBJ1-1	AGHSIEGLNTEAF
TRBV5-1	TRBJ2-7	ASSLMGDSYEQY
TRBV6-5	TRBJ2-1	ASSGTSGASPA
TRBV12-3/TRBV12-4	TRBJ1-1	ASTLTGWTEAF
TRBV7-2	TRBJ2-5	ASSDSILETQY
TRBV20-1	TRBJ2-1	SAREGGDEQF